This T cell receptor beta chain was sequenced during a study of cytomegalovirus exposure and HLA in healthy donors. Study-level information: Within the Caucasian-associated ancestry cluster were 81% of the approximately 390 genotyped donors.

This clone came up a few times. Distinct nucleotide sequences in the sample also encode this CDR3. The CDR3 totals 13 residues. Germline V gives CDR1 SGDLS, CDR2 YYNGEE. Trimming left V 0 bases short and J 1 base short, with 4 bases between. PCR involved 60 Vbeta and 13 Jbeta primers. Profiled with immunoSEQ multiplex PCR; TCRdb holds only in-frame clones, not every one. Of around 130,000 clones in the sample, roughly 80% are singletons; the top ten hold 1.2%. Sequencing used PBMCs. The chain combines TRBV9 with TRBJ1-1, with unresolved D. This TCR derives from a female donor in good health and CMV-seronegative. CDR3 residues: CASSVAGNTEAFF. DNA of the CDR3: TGTGCCAGCAGCGTAGCAGGGAACACTGAAGCTTTCTTT.